These T cell receptor beta chains were read from a single sample in a study of blood T cell repertoires in COVID-19. Sequencing used immunoSEQ multiplex PCR; TCRdb keeps in-frame clones, though not all of them. Here the sample spans roughly 100,000 clones, around 92% being singletons. Source material: peripheral blood. All receptors come from a woman aged 55-69 years with acute or convalescent COVID-19. Each CDR3 is given with its conserved first and last residue. A D gene is named only where the DNA matches it firmly. Not every row has a clone size; where given, it reads once, few, many or a size class.

>-|-|13|TRBJ2-1|TRBV12-3/TRBV12-4
CASSPQGSDEQFF
TGTGCCAGCAGTCCCCAGGGATCTGATGAGCAGTTCTTC
>TRBD2|-|15|TRBJ2-1|TRBV7-3
CASSSTSGRVGEQFF
TGTGCCAGCAGCTCTACTAGCGGGAGGGTGGGTGAGCAGTTCTTC
>TRBD1|-|13|TRBJ2-7|TRBV29-1
CSVTTGVGYEQYF
TGCAGCGTCACGACAGGGGTGGGCTACGAGCAGTACTTC
>TRBD1|-|14|TRBJ2-1|TRBV19
CASRSTGGNNEQFF
TGTGCCAGTAGATCGACAGGGGGCAACAATGAGCAGTTCTTC
>-|-|14|TRBJ2-5|TRBV5-4
CASSLEGGLETQYF
TGTGCCAGCAGTTTGGAAGGGGGATTAGAGACCCAGTACTTC
>TRBD1|-|14|TRBJ1-5|TRBV28
CASSLAGGSQPQHF
TGTGCCAGCAGCCTGGCAGGGGGCAGTCAGCCCCAGCATTTT
>TRBD2|-|24|TRBJ2-4|TRBV24-1
CATSDSTLGSERGTSGRAKNIQYF
TGTGCCACCAGTGACTCTACCCTTGGCTCCGAACGAGGAACTAGCGGGAGAGCCAAAAACATTCAGTACTTC
>-|-|15|TRBJ1-1|TRBV5-1
CASSLGSGIVTEAFF
TGCGCCAGCAGCTTGGGATCGGGGATAGTAACTGAAGCTTTCTTT
>-|once|13|TRBJ2-3|TRBV7-2
CASSFRAADTQYF
TGTGCCAGCAGCTTCAGGGCCGCAGATACGCAGTATTTT
>TRBD2|-|15|TRBJ2-1|TRBV2
CASSPLTSGLNEQFF
TGTGCCAGCAGTCCACTGACTAGCGGTCTCAATGAGCAGTTCTTC
>-|-|13|TRBJ1-2|TRBV10-3
CAITPIEEHGYTF
TGTGCCATCACCCCAATAGAGGAACATGGCTACACCTTC
>TRBD1|-|13|TRBJ2-1|TRBV29-1
CSAVGTAKNEQFF
TGCAGCGCCGTCGGGACAGCTAAGAATGAGCAGTTCTTC
>-|-|13|TRBJ1-1|TRBV6-5
CASSPPGVYEAFF
TGTGCCAGCAGTCCTCCAGGTGTTTATGAAGCTTTCTTT
>TRBD2|-|15|TRBJ2-1|TRBV5-1
CASSPRLAAYNEQFF
TGCGCCAGCAGCCCCCGACTAGCGGCCTACAATGAGCAGTTCTTC
>-|once|13|TRBJ2-7|TRBV19
CASSDSISYEQYF
TGTGCCAGTTCGGACTCGATCTCCTACGAGCAGTACTTC
>-|-|14|TRBJ1-1|TRBV6-1
CASSEGLTNTEAFF
TGTGCCAGCAGTGAAGGACTCACGAACACTGAAGCTTTCTTT
>TRBD1|once|17|TRBJ2-2|TRBV5-1
CASSQLPGQVNTGELFF
TGCGCCAGCAGTCAGTTGCCGGGACAGGTGAACACCGGGGAGCTGTTTTTT
>TRBD1|-|15|TRBJ1-2|TRBV4-2
CASSQGTGVSYGYTF
TGTGCCAGCAGCCAAGGGACAGGGGTCAGCTATGGCTACACCTTC
>TRBD1|few|16|TRBJ1-1|TRBV10-2
CASSGDRAGMNTEAFF
TGCGCCAGCAGTGGGGACAGGGCCGGTATGAACACTGAAGCTTTCTTT
>-|-|14|TRBJ1-1|TRBV3-1/TRBV3-2
CASSRDSLPTKAFF
TGTGCCAGCAGCCGAGACAGTTTACCCACGAAAGCTTTCTTT
>-|few|14|TRBJ1-1|TRBV9
CASSVTGGNTEAFF
TGTGCCAGCAGCGTCACGGGGGGAAACACTGAAGCTTTCTTT
>-|once|15|TRBJ1-5|TRBV10-3
CAISGLGGGNQPQHF
TGTGCCATCAGTGGGTTGGGCGGAGGGAATCAGCCCCAGCATTTT
>TRBD1|once|13|TRBJ1-4|TRBV28
CASDGTGREKLFF
TGTGCCAGCGACGGGACAGGGAGGGAAAAACTGTTTTTT
>-|-|15|TRBJ2-2|TRBV18
CASSNGLVNTGELFF
TGTGCCAGCTCCAACGGACTGGTAAACACCGGGGAGCTGTTTTTT
>-|few|15|TRBJ1-2|TRBV7-8
CASSLAPTPGYGYTF
TGTGCCAGCAGCTTAGCGCCTACGCCGGGCTATGGCTACACCTTC
>TRBD1|-|15|TRBJ2-7|TRBV6-5
CASSSGTGRSYEQYF
TGTGCCAGCAGCTCCGGGACAGGGAGATCGTACGAGCAGTACTTC
>TRBD2|-|15|TRBJ2-7|TRBV28
CASTPPGLASYEQYF
TGTGCCAGCACCCCCCCGGGACTAGCCTCATACGAGCAGTACTTC
>-|once|14|TRBJ1-3|TRBV4-1
CASSHVGVRNTIYF
TGCGCCAGCAGCCATGTCGGGGTCCGAAACACCATATATTTT
>-|once|14|TRBJ1-4|TRBV6-5
CASRRGRGGEKLFF
TGTGCCAGCCGCCGCGGGAGGGGAGGAGAAAAACTGTTTTTT
>-|-|13|TRBJ1-1|TRBV24-1
CATSEGGNTEAFF
TGTGCCACCAGTGAGGGGGGAAACACTGAAGCTTTCTTT
>-|-|17|TRBJ2-1|TRBV6-2/TRBV6-3
CASSYPLPSGGYNEQFF
TGTGCCAGCAGTTACCCGCTACCGTCAGGGGGGTACAATGAGCAGTTCTTC
>-|-|15|TRBJ1-1|TRBV6-5
CASSYSIRGNTEAFF
TGTGCCAGCAGTTACTCAATCAGAGGAAACACTGAAGCTTTCTTT
>-|-|19|TRBJ2-1|TRBV11-2
CASSSTIPGPTSSYNEQFF
TGTGCCAGCAGCTCCACGATCCCGGGACCGACTAGCTCCTACAATGAGCAGTTCTTC
>-|once|16|TRBJ2-2|TRBV21-1
CASSTGRTRGTGELFF
TGTGCCAGCAGCACAGGCCGTACCCGGGGCACCGGGGAGCTGTTTTTT
>TRBD1|-|13|TRBJ1-2|TRBV5-5
CASSGTGYYGYTF
TGTGCCAGCAGCGGGACAGGGTATTACGGCTACACCTTC
>-|-|10|TRBJ2-7|TRBV20-1
CSAGAYEQYF
TGCAGTGCCGGAGCCTACGAGCAGTACTTC
>-|-|14|TRBJ2-5|TRBV18
CASSKTLKQETQYF
TGTGCCAGCTCGAAGACACTGAAACAAGAGACCCAGTACTTC
>-|-|14|TRBJ1-6|TRBV2
CASTWGDTFSPLHF
TGTGCCAGCACCTGGGGGGATACCTTTTCACCCCTCCACTTT
>-|-|15|TRBJ1-2|TRBV6-6
CASSTRTGPPYGYTF
TGTGCCAGCAGCACGCGCACAGGGCCCCCCTATGGCTACACCTTC
>-|-|15|TRBJ1-2|TRBV18
CASSPRSGSNYGYTF
TGTGCCAGCTCACCACGGTCAGGGTCGAACTATGGCTACACCTTC
>TRBD2|-|15|TRBJ2-5|TRBV10-2
CASRLLAGVEETQYF
TGCGCCAGCAGGTTGCTAGCGGGAGTTGAGGAGACCCAGTACTTC
>TRBD1|-|12|TRBJ2-1|TRBV10-1
CASSRTGSEQFF
TGCGCCAGCAGTCGGACAGGAAGTGAGCAGTTCTTC